Reported below is one TCR beta chain. Its antigen is not known. The data are from a study of vaccination effects on CD4 cells after COVID-19. Turning to the study itself: Each person got two doses of an mRNA SARS-CoV-2 vaccine, BNT162b2 or mRNA-1273. The study obtained samples from two convalescent patients 16 days and one week before vaccination.

CDR3 size: 17 residues. V was shortened by 1 base and J by 0 bases, with 15 bases between the two germline ends. Germline V lookup: CDR1 SGHNT, CDR2 YENEEA. This table comes from immunoSEQ multiplex PCR, and its TCRdb copy is limited to in-frame clones, with some not included. This table holds about 45,000 clones, approximately 70% found once. Sequencing in the ViraFEST assay came after antigen-specific CD4+ T cells had been expanded with viral peptide pools, which were used to stimulate PBMC. Culture lasted 10 days before CD4+ T cell isolation. From March to December 2020, the person had a SARS-CoV-2 infection that was confirmed by PCR. Cultures received IL-2 medium that replaced half the medium on days 3 and 7.

This rearrangement joins TRBV11-3 to TRBJ1-1, with D possibly being TRBD1 (6 bases). This material consisted of CD4+ T cells from PBMCs cultured with a peptide pool, taken before COVID-19 vaccination. The clonotype comes from a human donor who had a prior SARS-CoV-2 infection. The CDR3: CASSLVLTGAVNTEAFF. CDR3 sequence (DNA): TGTGCCAGCAGCTTAGTACTCACGGGGGCAGTGAACACTGAAGCTTTCTTT.